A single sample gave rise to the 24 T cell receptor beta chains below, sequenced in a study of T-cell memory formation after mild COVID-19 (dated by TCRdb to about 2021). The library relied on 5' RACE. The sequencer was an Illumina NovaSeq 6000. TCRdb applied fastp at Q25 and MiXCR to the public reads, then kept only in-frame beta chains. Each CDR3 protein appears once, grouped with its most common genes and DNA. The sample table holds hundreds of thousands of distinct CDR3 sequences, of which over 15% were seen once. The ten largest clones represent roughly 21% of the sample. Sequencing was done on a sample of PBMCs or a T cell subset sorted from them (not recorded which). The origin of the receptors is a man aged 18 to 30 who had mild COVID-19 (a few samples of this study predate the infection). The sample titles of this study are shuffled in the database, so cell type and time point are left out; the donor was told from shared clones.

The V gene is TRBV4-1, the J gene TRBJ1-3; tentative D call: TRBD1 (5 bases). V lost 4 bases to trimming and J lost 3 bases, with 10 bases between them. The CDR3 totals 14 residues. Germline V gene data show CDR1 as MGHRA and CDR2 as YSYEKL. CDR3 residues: CASSPPGVGNTIYF. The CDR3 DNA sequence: TGCGCCAGCAGCCCCCCGGGGGTTGGAAACACCATATATTTT.

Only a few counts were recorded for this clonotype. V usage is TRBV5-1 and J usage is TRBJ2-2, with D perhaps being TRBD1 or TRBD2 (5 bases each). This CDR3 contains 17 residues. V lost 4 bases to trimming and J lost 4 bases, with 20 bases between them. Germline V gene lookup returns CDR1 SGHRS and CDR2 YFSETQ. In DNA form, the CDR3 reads TGCGCCAGCAGCCAAGGGGACGGGGATTCGGTCACCGGGGAGCTGTTTTTT. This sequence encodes CASSQGDGDSVTGELFF.

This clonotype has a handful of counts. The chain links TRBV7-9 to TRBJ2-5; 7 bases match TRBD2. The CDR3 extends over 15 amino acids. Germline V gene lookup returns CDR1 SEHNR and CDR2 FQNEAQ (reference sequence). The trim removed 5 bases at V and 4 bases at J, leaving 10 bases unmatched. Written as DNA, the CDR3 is TGTGCCAGCAGCCCTGTTCATTCGGGGGGAGAGACCCAGTACTTC. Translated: CASSPVHSGGETQYF.

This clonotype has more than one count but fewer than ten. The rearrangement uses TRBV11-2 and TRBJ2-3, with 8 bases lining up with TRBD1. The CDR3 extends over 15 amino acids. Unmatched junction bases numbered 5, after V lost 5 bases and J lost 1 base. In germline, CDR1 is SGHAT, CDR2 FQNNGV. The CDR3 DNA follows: TGTGCCAGCAGCCTAGGACAGGGCCGCACAGATACGCAGTATTTT. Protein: CASSLGQGRTDTQYF.

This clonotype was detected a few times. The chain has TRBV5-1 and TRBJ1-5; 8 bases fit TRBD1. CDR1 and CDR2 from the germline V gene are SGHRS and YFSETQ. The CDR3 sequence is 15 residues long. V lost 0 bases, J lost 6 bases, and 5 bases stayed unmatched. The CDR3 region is CASSLGQGFAQPQHF. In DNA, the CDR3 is TGCGCCAGCAGCTTGGGACAGGGGTTCGCTCAGCCCCAGCATTTT. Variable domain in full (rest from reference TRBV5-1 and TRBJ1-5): KAGVTQTPRYLIKTRGQQVTLSCSPISGHRSVSWYQQTPGQGLQFLFEYFSETQRNKGNFPGRFSGRQFSNSRSEMNVSTLELGDSALYLCASSLGQGFAQPQHFGDGTRLSIL.

The chain's CDR3 is CASSLGNSGGEETQYF. The CDR3 nucleotides are TGTGCCAGCAGTTTAGGGAATAGCGGGGGGGAAGAGACCCAGTACTTC. The V and J genes are TRBV12-3 or TRBV12-4 and TRBJ2-5, with 11 bases that match TRBD2. V lost 1 base, J lost 3 bases, and 4 bases stayed unmatched. This CDR3 comprises 16 residues.

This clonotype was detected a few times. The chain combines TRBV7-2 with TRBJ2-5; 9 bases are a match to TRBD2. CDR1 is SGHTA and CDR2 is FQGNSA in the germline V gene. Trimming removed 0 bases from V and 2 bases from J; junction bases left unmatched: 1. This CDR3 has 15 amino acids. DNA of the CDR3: TGTGCCAGCAGCTTAGCTCTAGCGGGGCAAGAGACCCAGTACTTC. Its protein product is CASSLALAGQETQYF.

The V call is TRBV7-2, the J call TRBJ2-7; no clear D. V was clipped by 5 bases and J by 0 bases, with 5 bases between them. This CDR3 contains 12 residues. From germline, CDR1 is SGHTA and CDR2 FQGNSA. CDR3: CASSQTSYEQYF. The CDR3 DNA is TGTGCCAGCAGCCAAACCTCCTACGAGCAGTACTTC.

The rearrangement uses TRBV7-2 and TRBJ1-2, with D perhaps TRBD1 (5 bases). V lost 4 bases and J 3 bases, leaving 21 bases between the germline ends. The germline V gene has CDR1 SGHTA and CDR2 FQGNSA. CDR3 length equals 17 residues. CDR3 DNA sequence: TGTGCCAGCAGCTGGGGGATGAGGGGCCGGGGCGACTATGGCTACACCTTC. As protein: CASSWGMRGRGDYGYTF.

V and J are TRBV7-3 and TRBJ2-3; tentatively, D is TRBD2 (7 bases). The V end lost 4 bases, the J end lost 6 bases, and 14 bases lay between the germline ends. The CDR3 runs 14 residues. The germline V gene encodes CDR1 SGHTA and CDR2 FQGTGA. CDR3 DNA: TGTGCCAGCAGCTCTGGGGGGGCGATGGATACGCAGTATTTT. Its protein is CASSSGGAMDTQYF.

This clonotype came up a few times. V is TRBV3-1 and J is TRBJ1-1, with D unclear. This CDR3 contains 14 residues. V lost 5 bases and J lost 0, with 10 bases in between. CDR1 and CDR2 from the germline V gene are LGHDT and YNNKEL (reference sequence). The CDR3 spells CASSFGVMNTEAFF. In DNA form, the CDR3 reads TGTGCCAGCAGCTTTGGGGTAATGAACACTGAAGCTTTCTTT.

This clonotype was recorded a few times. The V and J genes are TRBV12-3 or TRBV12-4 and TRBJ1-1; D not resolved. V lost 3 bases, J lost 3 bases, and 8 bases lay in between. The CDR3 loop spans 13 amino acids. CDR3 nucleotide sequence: TGTGCCAGCAGTTTTTGGAGGTACACTGAAGCTTTCTTT. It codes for CASSFWRYTEAFF.

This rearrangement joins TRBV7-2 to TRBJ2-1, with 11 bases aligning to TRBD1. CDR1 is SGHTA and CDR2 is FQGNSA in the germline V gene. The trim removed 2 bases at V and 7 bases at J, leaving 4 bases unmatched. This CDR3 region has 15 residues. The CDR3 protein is CASSLRTGGQNEQFF. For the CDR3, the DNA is TGTGCCAGCAGCTTAAGGACAGGGGGCCAGAATGAGCAGTTCTTC. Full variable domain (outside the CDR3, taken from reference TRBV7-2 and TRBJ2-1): GAGVSQSPSNKVTEKGKDVELRCDPISGHTALYWYRQSLGQGLEFLIYFQGNSAPDKSGLPSDRFSAERTGGSVSTLTIQRTQQEDSAVYLCASSLRTGGQNEQFFGPGTRLTVL.

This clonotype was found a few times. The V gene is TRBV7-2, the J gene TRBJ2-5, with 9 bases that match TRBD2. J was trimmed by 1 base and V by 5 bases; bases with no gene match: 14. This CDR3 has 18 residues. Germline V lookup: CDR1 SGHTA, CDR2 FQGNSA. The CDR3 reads CASSGILLPGLAQETQYF. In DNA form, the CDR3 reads TGTGCCAGCAGCGGGATCCTCCTCCCGGGACTAGCCCAAGAGACCCAGTACTTC.

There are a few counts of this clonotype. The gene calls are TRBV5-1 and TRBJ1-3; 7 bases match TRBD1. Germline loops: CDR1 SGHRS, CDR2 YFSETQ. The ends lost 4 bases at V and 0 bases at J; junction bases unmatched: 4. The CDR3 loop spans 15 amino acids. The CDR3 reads CASSPGQRSGNTIYF. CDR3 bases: TGCGCCAGCAGCCCGGGACAGCGCTCTGGAAACACCATATATTTT. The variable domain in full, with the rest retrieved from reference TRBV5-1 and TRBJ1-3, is KAGVTQTPRYLIKTRGQQVTLSCSPISGHRSVSWYQQTPGQGLQFLFEYFSETQRNKGNFPGRFSGRQFSNSRSEMNVSTLELGDSALYLCASSPGQRSGNTIYFGEGSWLTVV.

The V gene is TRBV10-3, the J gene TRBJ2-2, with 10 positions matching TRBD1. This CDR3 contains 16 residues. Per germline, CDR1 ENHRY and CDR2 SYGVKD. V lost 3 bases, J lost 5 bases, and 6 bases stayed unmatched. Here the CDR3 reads CAISDSMGQGTGELFF. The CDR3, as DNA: TGTGCCATCAGTGATTCAATGGGACAGGGGACCGGGGAGCTGTTTTTT.

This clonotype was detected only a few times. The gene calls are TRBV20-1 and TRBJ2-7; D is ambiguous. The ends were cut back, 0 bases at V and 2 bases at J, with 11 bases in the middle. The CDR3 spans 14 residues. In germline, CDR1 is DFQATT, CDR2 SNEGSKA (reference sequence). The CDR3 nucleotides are TGCAGTGCTAGAGATCTCACAGTCACCTACGAGCAGTACTTC. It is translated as CSARDLTVTYEQYF.

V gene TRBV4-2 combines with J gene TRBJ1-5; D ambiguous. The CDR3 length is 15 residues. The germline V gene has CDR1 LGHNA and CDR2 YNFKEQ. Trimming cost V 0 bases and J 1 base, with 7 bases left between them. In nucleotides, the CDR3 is TGTGCCAGCAGCCAAGATCTCACCAGCAATCAGCCCCAGCATTTT. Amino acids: CASSQDLTSNQPQHF.

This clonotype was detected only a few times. CDR3 sequence (DNA): TGCAGCGCCCACCAGACAGTAAGCTCCTACAATGAGCAGTTCTTC. This translates into CSAHQTVSSYNEQFF. The chain is built from TRBV29-1 and TRBJ2-1; TRBD1 is a possible D gene (5 bases). Germline V gene sequence: CDR1 SQVTM, CDR2 ANQGSEA. V was cut by 7 bases and J by 0 bases, with 16 bases left in between. The CDR3 runs 15 residues.

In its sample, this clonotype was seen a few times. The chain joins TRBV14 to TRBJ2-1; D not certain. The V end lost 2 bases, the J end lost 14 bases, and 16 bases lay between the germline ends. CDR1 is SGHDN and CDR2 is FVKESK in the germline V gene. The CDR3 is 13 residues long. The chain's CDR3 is CASSQWPHNFEFF. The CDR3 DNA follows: TGTGCCAGCAGCCAATGGCCGCATAATTTCGAGTTCTTC.

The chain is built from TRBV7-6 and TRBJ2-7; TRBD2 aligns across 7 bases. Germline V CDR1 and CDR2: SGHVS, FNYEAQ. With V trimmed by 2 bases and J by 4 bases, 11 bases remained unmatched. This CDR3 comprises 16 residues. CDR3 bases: TGTGCCAGCAGCTTATCGGGGGGTAGGGCTATGTACGAGCAGTACTTC. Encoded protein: CASSLSGGRAMYEQYF. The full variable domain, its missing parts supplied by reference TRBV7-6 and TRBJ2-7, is GAGVSQSPRYKVTKRGQDVALRCDPISGHVSLYWYRQALGQGPEFLTYFNYEAQQDKSGLPNDRFSAERPEGSISTLTIQRTEQRDSAMYRCASSLSGGRAMYEQYFGPGTRLTVT.

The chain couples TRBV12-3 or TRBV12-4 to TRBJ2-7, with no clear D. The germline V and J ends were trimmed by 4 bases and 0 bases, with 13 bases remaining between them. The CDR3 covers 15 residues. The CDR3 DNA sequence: TGTGCCAGCAGTTCCAATACGGCCCCCTCCTACGAGCAGTACTTC. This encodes CASSSNTAPSYEQYF.

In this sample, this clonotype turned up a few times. As DNA, the CDR3 is TGTGCCAGCAGCTCGACAGGGCGAACTTCGAAGCAGTTCTTC. Its protein is CASSSTGRTSKQFF. V and J are TRBV7-8 and TRBJ2-1, with 7 bases aligning to TRBD1. The trim removed 4 bases at V and 11 bases at J, leaving 11 bases unmatched. Per the germline V gene, CDR1 is SGHVS and CDR2 is FQNEAQ. This CDR3 has 14 amino acids. The variable domain in full, completed from reference TRBV7-8 and TRBJ2-1, reads GAGVSQSPRYKVAKRGQDVALRCDPISGHVSLFWYQQALGQGPEFLTYFQNEAQLDKSGLPSDRFFAERPEGSVSTLKIQRTQQEDSAVYLCASSSTGRTSKQFFGPGTRLTVL.

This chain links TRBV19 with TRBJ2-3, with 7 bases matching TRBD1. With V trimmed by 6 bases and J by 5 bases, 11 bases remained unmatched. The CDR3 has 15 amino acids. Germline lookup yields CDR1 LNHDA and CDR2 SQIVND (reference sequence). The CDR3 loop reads CASRSTGTAKDTQYF. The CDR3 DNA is TGTGCCAGTAGGTCGACCGGGACAGCAAAAGATACGCAGTATTTT.